A selection of T cell receptor beta chains follows, all from one sample in a study of blood T cell repertoires in COVID-19. Some clones are missing from TCRdb's copy, which holds only in-frame ones; the method was immunoSEQ multiplex PCR. Among roughly 96,000 clones, over 70% were seen once, and the ten largest hold around 4.4%. The material sequenced was peripheral blood. The receptors originated from a man aged 55 to 70 with acute or convalescent COVID-19. The conserved cysteine and the conserved F or W are not part of the CDR3 here. Size is omitted from some rows. Given values are once, few, many or a class for expanded clones.

clone_size j_call v_call cdr3_aa
once TRBJ2-7 TRBV6-5 ASKGDNSYEQY
NA TRBJ1-5 TRBV5-6 ASSTLSRHHSNQPQH
NA TRBJ2-3 TRBV6-6 ASSRLAGAVADTQY
NA TRBJ2-1 TRBV7-9 ASSYPLPGLAVNEQF
NA TRBJ2-7 TRBV5-3 ARSPTSDRGDAYEQY
NA TRBJ1-4 TRBV6-2/TRBV6-3 ASSTGGGNEKLF
NA TRBJ1-2 TRBV6-1 ASSEAGGGRYGYT
medium-sized TRBJ1-1 TRBV24-1 ATSDQGQGTTF
NA TRBJ2-5 TRBV6-6 ASSSGPQETQY
few TRBJ1-3 TRBV9 ASSLLWGGTGNTIY
medium-sized TRBJ2-3 TRBV11-3 ASTLRGRDTDTQY
NA TRBJ1-2 TRBV9 ASSGTLRDGYT
NA TRBJ1-2 TRBV24-1 ATSARDRVYGYT
NA TRBJ1-1 TRBV7-9 ASSYDRGFMFGAF
NA TRBJ1-2 TRBV5-4 ASSPTGGSYGYT
NA TRBJ1-4 TRBV28 ASSSPRVEKLF
NA TRBJ2-5 TRBV2 ASSKMGLAGAETQY
NA TRBJ2-4 TRBV24-1 ATSDLSSRVDRAKNIQY
NA TRBJ1-1 TRBV11-3 ASSLVQGGLSTEAF
few TRBJ2-2 TRBV9 ASSVAHRLAGSDGELF
NA TRBJ2-5 TRBV6-5 ASSQLRVGETQY
once TRBJ2-1 TRBV5-6 ASSSAPLAEQF
NA TRBJ2-1 TRBV18 ASSPRGNYNEQF
NA TRBJ2-7 TRBV5-1 ASSQTPVVGGREQY
NA TRBJ2-1 TRBV11-2 ASSFGTSGYNEQF
NA TRBJ1-1 TRBV20-1 SASRPGEGEAF
NA TRBJ2-2 TRBV4-1 ASSQDQGQYTGELF
once TRBJ2-4 TRBV28 ASSPGQGGNIQY
once TRBJ2-3 TRBV7-9 ASSLGSGNTDTQY
NA TRBJ1-1 TRBV7-8 ASSQQAQVNTEAF
NA TRBJ2-1 TRBV27 ASSLWPGGPNNEQF
NA TRBJ1-1 TRBV10-3 AISETGGSYTEAF
few TRBJ2-1 TRBV28 ASSFGTGSSYNEQF
NA TRBJ1-3 TRBV5-6 ASSAVDSGNTIY
few TRBJ1-2 TRBV7-9 ASRPPGENYGYT
NA TRBJ1-5 TRBV4-1 ASAVREDENQPQH
NA TRBJ2-2 TRBV7-9 ASSLAGSLYTGELF
few TRBJ1-5 TRBV15 ATSRVTGQVGPQH
once TRBJ1-1 TRBV7-2 ASSLASRGEAF
NA TRBJ1-6 TRBV5-1 VSSPNSYNSPLH
NA TRBJ2-6 TRBV6-5 ASSYTQGAGANVLT
NA TRBJ1-6 TRBV18 ASSPQQGGSPLH
NA TRBJ1-3 TRBV9 ASSVSGQGSAGNTIY
NA TRBJ2-1 TRBV24-1 ATSDGTPSSYNEQF
NA TRBJ2-1 TRBV7-8 ASSPRQGLAGSDEQF
NA TRBJ1-1 TRBV7-2 ASSPYLNTEAF
few TRBJ1-4 TRBV2 ASNFATNEKLF
once TRBJ2-3 TRBV5-1 ASSSGWQGDTQY